Listed below are T cell receptor beta chains from one sample, sequenced in a study of CD8 T cells in ankylosing spondylitis. In TCRdb, the 5' RACE reads were re-called with MiXCR into one record per CDR3 protein. The sample records around 300,000 distinct CDR3 sequences, 11% being singletons. Sequenced input: blood, either unsorted or a sorted T cell fraction (not recorded which). The receptor set was obtained from a female donor with ankylosing spondylitis or in good health (not recorded which). Both conserved end residues are part of each CDR3. The D gene is left open where the match is weak. Rows may omit the clone size; those that give it use once, few, many or a size class.

clone_size	d_call	v_call	j_call	cdr3_aa	cdr3_nt
few	NA	TRBV6-1	TRBJ2-1	CASRFQGGDPYNEQFF	TGTGCCAGCAGGTTTCAGGGCGGGGACCCCTACAATGAGCAGTTCTTC
many	TRBD2	TRBV5-1	TRBJ2-1	CASRPSGYNEQFF	TGCGCCAGCAGACCTAGCGGATACAATGAGCAGTTCTTC
many	NA	TRBV10-3	TRBJ2-5	CAISESRGSQETQYF	TGTGCCATCAGTGAGTCAAGGGGGAGCCAAGAGACCCAGTACTTC
few	NA	TRBV11-3	TRBJ2-7	CASSLGAGTGVPNEQYF	TGTGCCAGCAGCTTAGGGGCAGGAACGGGAGTGCCCAACGAGCAGTACTTC
many	NA	TRBV5-1	TRBJ1-6	CASSGREMAGQSPLHF	TGCGCCAGCAGCGGACGGGAGATGGCAGGGCAATCACCCCTCCACTTT
NA	TRBD1	TRBV27	TRBJ2-4	CASSPRLDRVLAKNIQYF	TGTGCCAGCAGCCCACGCCTCGACAGGGTCCTAGCCAAAAACATTCAGTACTTC
many	NA	TRBV27	TRBJ1-5	CASSSTMNQPQHF	TGTGCCAGCAGTTCAACTATGAATCAGCCCCAGCATTTT
many	NA	TRBV5-1	TRBJ1-1	CASSLMGGTEAFF	TGCGCCAGCAGCTTGATGGGAGGCACTGAAGCTTTCTTT
many	NA	TRBV6-1	TRBJ1-2	CASSEASGASYGYTF	TGTGCCAGCAGTGAAGCGTCGGGGGCGTCCTATGGCTACACCTTC
many	NA	TRBV20-1	TRBJ1-1	CSAIRVQASTEAFF	TGCAGTGCTATCCGGGTCCAGGCGAGCACTGAAGCTTTCTTT
many	NA	TRBV9	TRBJ2-5	CASSVAVEGMETQYF	TGTGCCAGCAGCGTAGCAGTTGAGGGTATGGAGACCCAGTACTTC
many	TRBD1	TRBV7-2	TRBJ2-1	CASSLVTGGGLNEQFF	TGTGCCAGCAGCTTAGTGACAGGGGGAGGATTGAATGAGCAGTTCTTC
many	NA	TRBV15	TRBJ2-3	CATSRARTTTDTQYF	TGTGCCACCAGCAGAGCGAGGACCACCACAGATACGCAGTATTTT
many	TRBD1	TRBV20-1	TRBJ2-1	CSATERQGYHEQFF	TGCAGTGCTACCGAGAGACAGGGGTACCATGAGCAGTTCTTC
NA	TRBD1	TRBV12-3/TRBV12-4	TRBJ2-7	CASRAGTGIYEQYF	TGTGCCAGCAGGGCCGGGACAGGAATCTACGAGCAGTACTTC
few	TRBD2	TRBV5-1	TRBJ2-1	CASRRAGGTSGYNEQFF	TGCGCCAGCCGGAGAGCCGGGGGGACTAGCGGCTACAATGAGCAGTTCTTC
many	TRBD1	TRBV6-2/TRBV6-3	TRBJ2-2	CASSPGQVYGELFF	TGTGCCAGCAGCCCCGGACAGGTGTACGGGGAGCTGTTTTTT
many	TRBD1	TRBV6-1	TRBJ1-4	CASSEAHRTGDKLFF	TGTGCCAGCAGTGAAGCGCACCGGACAGGCGATAAACTGTTTTTT
many	NA	TRBV5-1	TRBJ1-4	CASSLGNTASATNEKLFF	TGCGCCAGCAGCTTGGGTAATACGGCTTCTGCAACTAATGAAAAACTGTTTTTT
few	NA	TRBV7-9	TRBJ2-7	CASSLTFGSTQQYF	TGTGCCAGCAGCTTAACATTTGGGTCTACTCAGCAGTACTTC
many	NA	TRBV10-2	TRBJ2-3	CASSESSGEDTQYF	TGCGCCAGCAGTGAGTCAAGTGGGGAAGATACGCAGTATTTT
many	NA	TRBV20-1	TRBJ2-1	CSARIGSFDNEQFF	TGCAGTGCTAGAATAGGGTCCTTCGACAATGAGCAGTTCTTC
few	NA	TRBV27	TRBJ1-1	CASSLWTGDTEAFF	TGTGCCAGCTCCCTTTGGACGGGGGACACTGAAGCTTTCTTT
many	TRBD1	TRBV18	TRBJ1-6	CASSRDRVDWGNSPLHF	TGTGCCAGCTCACGGGACAGGGTGGACTGGGGAAATTCACCCCTCCACTTT
many	TRBD1	TRBV10-3	TRBJ2-3	CAIGDSGQFTDTQYF	TGTGCCATCGGAGACTCGGGACAGTTCACAGATACGCAGTATTTT
many	TRBD1	TRBV5-1	TRBJ1-1	CASSLGRGLGSTEAFF	TGCGCCAGCAGCTTGGGCAGGGGGTTGGGCAGCACTGAAGCTTTCTTT
many	TRBD2	TRBV7-7	TRBJ2-1	CASSRDSGSNEQFF	TGTGCCAGCAGCCGAGATAGCGGGAGCAATGAGCAGTTCTTC
few	TRBD2	TRBV15	TRBJ2-7	CASQLAGGYEQYF	TGTGCCAGTCAGTTAGCGGGAGGCTACGAGCAGTACTTC
many	TRBD1	TRBV5-5	TRBJ1-3	CASSLAGQGGNTIYF	TGTGCCAGCAGCTTGGCCGGACAGGGTGGAAACACCATATATTTT
many	TRBD2	TRBV7-2	TRBJ2-4	CASSPDSGRDQNIQYF	TGTGCCAGCAGCCCTGATAGCGGGAGAGACCAAAACATTCAGTACTTC
NA	TRBD1	TRBV20-1	TRBJ1-5	CSARALTGNQPQHF	TGCAGTGCTAGAGCCCTGACAGGGAATCAGCCCCAGCATTTT
many	NA	TRBV24-1	TRBJ2-2	CATSDSTGRAGELFF	TGTGCCACCAGTGATTCAACAGGGAGGGCCGGGGAGCTGTTTTTT
many	TRBD1	TRBV10-3	TRBJ1-5	CAISEFGTGPQPQHF	TGTGCCATCAGTGAGTTCGGGACAGGTCCCCAGCCCCAGCATTTT
many	TRBD1	TRBV9	TRBJ1-1	CASSLTGGSTEAFF	TGTGCCAGCAGCTTAACAGGGGGCTCCACTGAAGCTTTCTTT
many	NA	TRBV20-1	TRBJ2-7	CSARSVSTYEQYF	TGCAGTGCTCGCTCGGTTTCAACCTACGAGCAGTACTTC
NA	TRBD2	TRBV20-1	TRBJ2-1	CSAQSGTSYNEQFF	TGCAGTGCTCAGAGCGGGACCTCCTACAATGAGCAGTTCTTC
few	TRBD1	TRBV20-1	TRBJ2-2	CSARDPRGRGGELFF	TGCAGTGCTAGAGATCCCAGGGGGCGAGGCGGGGAGCTGTTTTTT
few	NA	TRBV7-3	TRBJ1-6	CASSGGSNSPLHF	TGTGCCAGCAGCGGAGGGAGCAATTCACCCCTCCACTTT
many	TRBD2	TRBV30	TRBJ2-1	CAWSPPGTSSYNEQFF	TGTGCCTGGAGTCCCCCCGGGACTAGCTCCTACAATGAGCAGTTCTTC
many	NA	TRBV5-1	TRBJ2-3	CASSYRDITDTQYF	TGCGCCAGCAGCTATCGGGACATCACAGATACGCAGTATTTT
NA	NA	TRBV5-4	TRBJ2-2	CASSLKGGWNTGELFF	TGTGCCAGCAGCTTGAAGGGGGGTTGGAACACCGGGGAGCTGTTTTTT
many	NA	TRBV5-1	TRBJ1-4	CASSLDPDRIEKLFF	TGCGCCAGCAGCTTGGATCCGGACCGAATCGAAAAACTGTTTTTT
many	NA	TRBV12-3/TRBV12-4	TRBJ1-1	CASTLDWNTEAFF	TGTGCCAGCACCTTAGACTGGAACACTGAAGCTTTCTTT
few	NA	TRBV5-6	TRBJ1-5	CASSSIGGGQPQHF	TGTGCCAGCAGCTCCATCGGAGGGGGTCAGCCCCAGCATTTT
many	NA	TRBV18	TRBJ1-2	CASSRDGDYGYTF	TGTGCCAGCTCACGGGACGGGGACTATGGCTACACCTTC
many	NA	TRBV20-1	TRBJ2-3	CSATNRATGTDTQYF	TGCAGTGCTACAAACAGGGCGACGGGCACAGATACGCAGTATTTT